These T cell receptor beta chains were read from a single sample in a study of beta chain features in type 1 diabetes. Method: immunoSEQ multiplex PCR; TCRdb's copy keeps in-frame clones and lacks some. The table lists 300,000 or so clones, 14% of them singletons. The specimen was naive CD4+ T cells from blood. These receptors were taken from a man between 25 and 39 years old with type 1 diabetes. CDR3s include the opening cysteine and the closing phenylalanine or tryptophan. D genes are given only for firm matches. A clone size is listed for some rows: how often the clone was seen (once, few, many), or a class if it is expanded.

TRBJ1-1 | NA | NA | TRBV5-1 | CASRPLMEANTEAFF | TGCGCCAGCAGACCCCTCATGGAGGCAAACACTGAAGCTTTCTTT
TRBJ1-5 | NA | TRBD1 | TRBV28 | CASSRWTGTISNQPQHF | TGTGCCAGCAGTCGATGGACAGGGACGATAAGCAATCAGCCCCAGCATTTT
TRBJ1-1 | NA | NA | TRBV7-6 | CASSLGGSKNTEAFF | TGTGCCAGCAGCTTAGGGGGCAGCAAGAACACTGAAGCTTTCTTT
TRBJ2-4 | NA | TRBD2 | TRBV10-3 | CAISESGGNIQYF | TGTGCCATCAGTGAATCGGGAGGAAACATTCAGTACTTC
TRBJ1-2 | NA | NA | TRBV6-5 | CASSYSSAREGYGYTF | TGTGCCAGCAGTTACTCCTCGGCCAGGGAAGGCTATGGCTACACCTTC
TRBJ1-5 | few | TRBD1 | TRBV7-9 | CASSKGQGFQPQHF | TGTGCCAGCAGCAAGGGACAGGGGTTTCAGCCCCAGCATTTT
TRBJ2-1 | NA | TRBD1 | TRBV30 | CAWSSGTGIEQFF | TGTGCCTGGAGTTCCGGGACAGGGATTGAGCAGTTCTTC
TRBJ2-5 | few | NA | TRBV7-9 | CASSFLRETQYF | TGTGCCAGCAGCTTTTTGAGGGAGACCCAGTACTTC
TRBJ1-4 | NA | NA | TRBV6-6 | CASSYGDLGLFF | TGTGCCAGCAGTTACGGCGACTTGGGACTGTTTTTT
TRBJ2-3 | few | TRBD2 | TRBV5-1 | CASSSGTSASTDTQYF | TGCGCCAGCAGCAGCGGGACTAGCGCTAGCACAGATACGCAGTATTTT
TRBJ2-2 | NA | NA | TRBV2 | CASRPGNANTGELFF | TGTGCCAGCAGGCCAGGAAACGCGAACACCGGGGAGCTGTTTTTT
TRBJ2-7 | NA | TRBD2 | TRBV28 | CASSLRTSGRANEQYF | TGTGCCAGCTCTCTCCGGACTAGCGGGAGGGCCAACGAGCAGTACTTC
TRBJ2-3 | NA | TRBD1 | TRBV28 | CASSPRTGSDTQYF | TGTGCCAGCAGTCCCCGGACAGGGTCAGATACGCAGTATTTT
TRBJ1-2 | NA | TRBD1 | TRBV7-9 | CASSWTGGTGYGYTF | TGTGCCAGCAGCTGGACAGGGGGCACGGGCTATGGCTACACCTTC
TRBJ2-5 | NA | NA | TRBV2 | CASRLERQETQYF | TGTGCCAGTCGACTTGAGAGACAAGAGACCCAGTACTTC
TRBJ2-4 | NA | NA | TRBV28 | CASTAGVLDIQYF | TGTGCCAGCACGGCAGGGGTGTTGGACATTCAGTACTTC
TRBJ1-2 | NA | NA | TRBV5-1 | CASSSPIGAGGYTF | TGCGCCAGCAGCTCCCCTATAGGGGCGGGGGGCTACACCTTC
TRBJ2-5 | few | TRBD2 | TRBV13 | CASSPLGLAGVKETQYF | TGTGCCAGCAGCCCCCTGGGGCTAGCGGGAGTAAAGGAGACCCAGTACTTC
TRBJ2-1 | NA | NA | TRBV9 | CASSEMRGEQFF | TGTGCCAGCAGCGAGATGCGGGGTGAGCAGTTCTTC
TRBJ2-5 | few | TRBD2 | TRBV11-2 | CASSYTRGRVGETQYF | TGTGCCAGCAGCTACACGCGGGGGAGGGTGGGGGAGACCCAGTACTTC
TRBJ2-2 | once | NA | TRBV7-7 | CASSALSYRTATGELFF | TGTGCTAGCAGCGCCCTAAGTTATAGGACAGCCACGGGGGAGCTGTTTTTT
TRBJ1-4 | NA | NA | TRBV7-9 | CASSSRQSNEKLFF | TGTGCCAGCAGCTCTCGACAGTCTAATGAAAAACTGTTTTTT
TRBJ1-4 | few | NA | TRBV4-3 | CASSQDQILNEKLFF | TGCGCCAGCAGCCAAGATCAGATTCTTAATGAAAAACTGTTTTTT
TRBJ2-1 | few | NA | TRBV7-8 | CASSSIRGPNEQFF | TGTGCCAGCAGCTCCATTAGAGGTCCCAATGAGCAGTTCTTC
TRBJ2-5 | few | NA | TRBV5-1 | CASSLGGGGETQYF | TGCGCCAGCAGCTTGGGAGGTGGCGGAGAGACCCAGTACTTC
TRBJ1-1 | few | NA | TRBV7-2 | CASSLGGDLNTEAFF | TGTGCCAGCAGCTTAGGCGGGGATCTGAACACTGAAGCTTTCTTT
TRBJ2-1 | NA | TRBD2 | TRBV9 | CASSPRLARSYNEQFF | TGTGCCAGCAGCCCCCGACTAGCGCGCTCCTACAATGAGCAGTTCTTC
TRBJ2-7 | NA | TRBD2 | TRBV28 | CASSGASGAYEQYF | TGTGCCAGCAGTGGTGCTAGCGGGGCCTACGAGCAGTACTTC
TRBJ2-3 | few | NA | TRBV19 | CASRPGTGTDTQYF | TGTGCCAGCCGACCGGGAACGGGCACAGATACGCAGTATTTT
TRBJ2-1 | few | TRBD2 | TRBV10-3 | CAISISGALGEQFF | TGTGCCATCAGCATTAGCGGGGCGCTTGGGGAGCAGTTCTTC
TRBJ2-4 | NA | TRBD1 | TRBV6-5 | CASSYRGQAKNIQYF | TGTGCCAGCAGTTACAGGGGGCAAGCCAAAAACATTCAGTACTTC
TRBJ2-7 | few | TRBD1 | TRBV29-1 | CSVEIGGTGALEQYF | TGCAGCGTTGAAATTGGAGGGACAGGGGCCCTCGAGCAGTACTTC
TRBJ1-2 | NA | NA | TRBV10-3 | CAIGQGMGYGYTF | TGTGCCATCGGGCAGGGTATGGGTTATGGCTACACCTTC
TRBJ2-7 | NA | NA | TRBV7-8 | CASSWGQALGEYEQYF | TGTGCCAGCAGCTGGGGACAAGCCTTAGGGGAATACGAGCAGTACTTC
TRBJ2-7 | once | TRBD2 | TRBV28 | CASRPSGPEQYF | TGTGCCAGCAGGCCTAGCGGACCCGAGCAGTACTTC
TRBJ1-2 | few | TRBD1 | TRBV15 | CATSRDSRDSRGYTF | TGTGCCACCAGCAGAGATAGCCGGGACAGCCGGGGCTACACCTTC
TRBJ2-3 | few | TRBD2 | TRBV29-1 | CSGTLAGVPDTQYF | TGCAGCGGTACACTAGCGGGAGTCCCAGATACGCAGTATTTT
TRBJ2-3 | NA | NA | TRBV7-2 | CASSLAGAVDTQYF | TGTGCCAGCAGCTTAGCGGGAGCGGTAGATACGCAGTATTTT
TRBJ2-4 | few | TRBD2 | TRBV7-2 | CASSIGLAAKNIQYF | TGTGCCAGCAGCATTGGACTAGCGGCGAAAAACATTCAGTACTTC
TRBJ2-7 | few | TRBD1 | TRBV7-9 | CASSLGMPRGPHEQYF | TGTGCCAGCAGCTTAGGGATGCCCAGGGGGCCTCACGAGCAGTACTTC
TRBJ2-3 | NA | TRBD1 | TRBV27 | CASSGQADTQYF | TGTGCCAGCAGTGGACAGGCAGATACGCAGTATTTT
TRBJ1-1 | NA | NA | TRBV9 | CASSVAQNTEAFF | TGTGCCAGCAGCGTAGCACAGAACACTGAAGCTTTCTTT
TRBJ1-1 | few | NA | TRBV20-1 | CSLNRYEAFF | TGCAGTCTAAACCGCTATGAAGCTTTCTTT
TRBJ2-3 | few | TRBD2 | TRBV25-1 | CASSTSGTTTHTQYF | TGTGCCAGCAGCACTAGCGGGACAACTACACATACGCAGTATTTT
TRBJ2-3 | few | TRBD2 | TRBV9 | CASTFGGVPDTQYF | TGTGCCAGCACCTTCGGGGGGGTCCCAGATACGCAGTATTTT
TRBJ1-5 | few | NA | TRBV5-4 | CASSLEPGLWQPQHF | TGTGCCAGCAGCTTGGAGCCAGGGTTGTGGCAGCCCCAGCATTTT
TRBJ1-1 | NA | NA | TRBV2 | CASFAGMNTEAFF | TGTGCCAGCTTCGCCGGGATGAACACTGAAGCTTTCTTT
TRBJ2-5 | few | TRBD1 | TRBV7-8 | CASSLVRDRGRSETQYF | TGTGCCAGCAGCTTAGTGCGGGACAGGGGTCGCTCAGAGACCCAGTACTTC
TRBJ2-1 | few | NA | TRBV10-3 | CAISGTSLGEQFF | TGTGCCATCAGTGGAACTAGCCTGGGTGAGCAGTTCTTC
TRBJ2-2 | NA | TRBD2 | TRBV30 | CAWSGRARELFF | TGTGCCTGGAGCGGGAGGGCCAGGGAGCTGTTTTTT
TRBJ1-5 | NA | NA | TRBV19 | CASSMRAGNNQPQHF | TGTGCCAGTAGTATGAGGGCGGGAAACAATCAGCCCCAGCATTTT